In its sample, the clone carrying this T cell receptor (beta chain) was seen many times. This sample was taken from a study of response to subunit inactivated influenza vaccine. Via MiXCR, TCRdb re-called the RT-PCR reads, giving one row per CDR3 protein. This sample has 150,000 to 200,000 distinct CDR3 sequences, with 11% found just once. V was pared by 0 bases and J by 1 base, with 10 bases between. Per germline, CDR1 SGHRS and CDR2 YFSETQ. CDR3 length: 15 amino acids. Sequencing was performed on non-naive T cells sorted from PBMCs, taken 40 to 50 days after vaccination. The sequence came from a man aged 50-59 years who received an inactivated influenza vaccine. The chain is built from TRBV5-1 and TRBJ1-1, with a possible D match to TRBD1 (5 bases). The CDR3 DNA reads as TGCGCCAGCAGCTTGGGGGGACGGCGGAACACTGAAGCTTTCTTT. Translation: CASSLGGRRNTEAFF.